Listed below are T cell receptor beta chains from one sample, sequenced in a study of blood T cell repertoires in COVID-19. Generated by immunoSEQ multiplex PCR, the TCRdb table keeps only in-frame clones and is missing some. The sample includes around 100,000 clones, about 82% of them seen just once. Specimen: peripheral blood. These receptors originate from a middle-aged man with active or convalescent COVID-19. The conserved cysteine and the conserved F or W are not part of the CDR3 here. Size is stated for part of the rows, as once, few or many counts, or as a class when the clone is expanded.

CDR3 protein | CDR3 length | clone size | J gene | V gene
ASTGQGGDQPQH | 12 | . | TRBJ1-5 | TRBV28
ASTRGNTEAF | 10 | . | TRBJ1-1 | TRBV28
SASLAGGAKNIQY | 13 | once | TRBJ2-4 | TRBV20-1
ASSLGAVRGDEQY | 13 | . | TRBJ2-7 | TRBV7-6
ASGYRTEGNEKLF | 13 | . | TRBJ1-4 | TRBV12-5
ASSPGLPLYTGELF | 14 | . | TRBJ2-2 | TRBV7-2
SVGEGAFEQF | 10 | . | TRBJ2-1 | TRBV29-1
ASSLVSGTGAKPDTQY | 16 | . | TRBJ2-3 | TRBV5-1
ASIPGQGGGNTEAF | 14 | . | TRBJ1-1 | TRBV7-9
ASSYYGYT | 8 | . | TRBJ1-2 | TRBV6-5
ASSRLNGEQY | 10 | few | TRBJ2-7 | TRBV13